The 25 T cell receptor beta chains below were found in one sample sequenced in a study of T cell repertoires and HLA-DP antigens. Generated by immunoSEQ multiplex PCR, the TCRdb table keeps only in-frame clones and is missing some. The data show some 110,000 clones, 80% to 95% seen once. These receptors have no identified antigens. The sequenced sample consisted of CD4+ T cells from PBMCs. These receptors all come from a woman aged 18-29 years in good health and CMV-seronegative.

The CDR3 here is CASSEAGYEQYF. The CDR3 bases are TGTGCCAGCAGTGAAGCGGGTTACGAGCAGTACTTC. V usage is TRBV6-1 and J usage is TRBJ2-7; no firm D call. The V gene lost 0 bases and the J gene lost 4 bases, with 4 bases spanning the gap. The CDR3 length is 12 residues. CDR1 and CDR2 (germline): MNHNS, SASEGT.

V and J are TRBV11-2 and TRBJ2-2; D is possibly TRBD2 (6 bases). Trimming shortened V by 6 bases and J by 1 base, and 21 bases separated the two germline ends. Germline V gene sequence: CDR1 SGHAT, CDR2 FQNNGV. The CDR3 contains 18 residues. The CDR3 DNA reads as TGTGCCAGCAGACGACTAGGCGGAAGAAACCAGAACACCGGGGAGCTGTTTTTT. Its translation: CASRRLGGRNQNTGELFF.

In DNA form, the CDR3 reads TGTGCCAGCAGCGTAGAGGCACATTCTAACTATGGCTACACCTTC. Its translation is CASSVEAHSNYGYTF. J is TRBJ1-2 and V is TRBV9; D not certain. The V end was cut by 0 bases, the J end by 0 bases, with 9 bases between. The CDR3 is 15 residues long. Germline CDR1 and CDR2: SGDLS and YYNGEE.

The chain is built from TRBV7-9 and TRBJ2-1, with D possibly being TRBD1 or TRBD2 (5 bases each). Looked up from germline, CDR1 is SEHNR and CDR2 is FQNEAQ (reference sequence). The CDR3 consists of 15 residues. Trimming stripped 4 bases from V and 10 bases from J, with 20 bases between. The CDR3 reads CASSSRSGGSGEQFF. The DNA of the CDR3 is TGTGCCAGCAGCTCACGATCTGGGGGTTCTGGAGAGCAGTTCTTC.

The chain couples TRBV15 to TRBJ1-3; D ambiguous. The CDR3 has 13 residues. Trimming pared 3 bases from V and 8 bases from J, leaving 11 bases between. From germline, CDR1 is LNHNV and CDR2 YYDKDF (reference sequence). CDR3 loop: CATSRDVGDTIYF. The CDR3 nucleotides read TGTGCCACCAGCAGGGACGTTGGGGACACCATATATTTT. Variable domain in full (rest from reference TRBV15 and TRBJ1-3): DAMVIQNPRYQVTQFGKPVTLSCSQTLNHNVMYWYQQKSSQAPKLLFHYYDKDFNNEADTPDNFQSRRPNTSFCFLDIRSPGLGDTAMYLCATSRDVGDTIYFGEGSWLTVV.

The chain links TRBV6-1 to TRBJ2-1, with TRBD2 as a possible D gene (6 bases). CDR1 and CDR2 from the germline V gene are MNHNS and SASEGT. Trimming took off 3 bases at V and 4 bases at J, with 13 bases between the two ends. The CDR3 is made up of 15 amino acids. The CDR3 loop is CASSEGLQSYNEQFF. The CDR3 DNA reads TGTGCCAGCAGTGAGGGACTTCAGTCATACAATGAGCAGTTCTTC.

The chain recombines TRBV5-5 with TRBJ2-4, with a possible D match to TRBD1 (6 bases). V lost 7 bases and J 5 bases, leaving 13 bases between the germline ends. Germline CDR1 reads SGHKS; CDR2 reads YYEKEE (reference sequence). This CDR3 comprises 13 residues. The CDR3 region has the DNA TGTGCCAGCGCGCTTGAGGGGGAAAACATTCAGTACTTC. Translating it yields CASALEGENIQYF.

This rearrangement joins TRBV9 to TRBJ2-1; 8 nucleotides agree with TRBD1. CDR3 size: 15 residues. Losses at the gene ends were 3 bases for V and 7 bases for J; bases not matched to a gene: 9. Germline CDR1 SGDLS, CDR2 YYNGEE. This chain's CDR3 is CASSAPTGAFNEQFF. The CDR3 DNA reads as TGTGCCAGCAGCGCACCGACAGGGGCGTTTAATGAGCAGTTCTTC.

This chain connects TRBV7-9 to TRBJ2-3, with D unresolved. In germline, CDR1 is SEHNR, CDR2 FQNEAQ (reference sequence). CDR3 size: 14 residues. V was pared by 0 bases and J by 5 bases, with 9 bases between. This chain's CDR3 is CASSLALAGDTQYF. The DNA for the CDR3 is TGTGCCAGCAGCTTAGCTTTAGCTGGAGATACGCAGTATTTT.

The sample holds one count of this clone. The chain combines TRBV6-5 with TRBJ2-1, with TRBD1 as a possible D gene (6 bases). CDR1 and CDR2 (germline): MNHEY, SVGAGI. V was pared by 5 bases and J by 7 bases, with 15 bases between. There are 14 residues in the CDR3. The CDR3 DNA follows: TGTGCCAGCAGTCCAGTAACAGACAGGAATGAGCAGTTCTTC. Translating gives CASSPVTDRNEQFF.

The chain recombines TRBV5-1 with TRBJ1-1; D is unresolved. This CDR3 comprises 13 residues. The germline gives CDR1 SGHRS, CDR2 YFSETQ. Trimming took off 6 bases at V and 0 bases at J, with 9 bases between the two ends. CDR3 in amino acids: CASKPGLNTEAFF. The CDR3 region has the DNA TGCGCCAGCAAGCCAGGACTGAACACTGAAGCTTTCTTT.

The rearrangement links TRBV5-1 to TRBJ2-3, with D maybe TRBD2 (5 bases). The CDR3 is made up of 15 amino acids. Germline V gene sequence: CDR1 SGHRS, CDR2 YFSETQ. Trimming cost V 1 base and J 0 bases, with 9 bases left between them. The CDR3 protein is CASSLRGASTDTQYF. In DNA, the CDR3 is TGCGCCAGCAGCTTGCGGGGAGCTAGCACAGATACGCAGTATTTT.

This clone appeared a single time. V usage is TRBV5-8 and J usage is TRBJ1-4, with D possibly being TRBD1 (6 bases). The CDR3 spans 15 residues. Germline loops: CDR1 SGHTS, CDR2 YDEGEE. The ends were cut back, 4 bases at V and 10 bases at J, with 20 bases in the middle. The CDR3 DNA follows: TGTGCCAGCAGCCGGAAAGGGGGACCCGAAGGAAAACTGTTTTTT. This sequence encodes CASSRKGGPEGKLFF.

The chain combines TRBV5-6 with TRBJ2-1; D not certain. The germline V gene encodes CDR1 SGHDT and CDR2 YYEEEE. V dropped 0 bases and J dropped 7 bases, with 2 bases sitting between them. CDR3 length: 11 amino acids. The CDR3 DNA is TGTGCCAGCAGCTTGGCTAATGAGCAGTTCTTC. It codes for CASSLANEQFF.

The CDR3 here is CASSHSPGQGASNQPQHF. The DNA for the CDR3 is TGTGCCAGCAGCCACTCACCGGGACAGGGGGCTAGCAATCAGCCCCAGCATTTT. The V and J genes are TRBV7-9 and TRBJ1-5; 12 bases map to TRBD1. CDR1 and CDR2 (germline): SEHNR, FQNEAQ (reference sequence). Trimming took 5 bases from V and 0 from J; bases not matched to a gene: 8. This CDR3 spans 18 amino acids.

This chain links TRBV27 with TRBJ1-5; 7 bases are a match to TRBD1. The junction had 11 bases not matched to a gene; V was cut back by 0 bases and J by 6 bases. The CDR3 consists of 17 residues. Germline lookup yields CDR1 MNHEY and CDR2 SMNVEV (reference sequence). The CDR3 sequence: CASSLSRGGQYPQPQHF. Written as DNA, the CDR3 is TGTGCCAGCAGTTTATCGCGCGGGGGACAGTACCCTCAGCCCCAGCATTTT.

CDR3 coding DNA: TGCGCCAGCAGCCAAGGCGGGAGACGTACTAATGAGCAGTTCTTC. This sequence encodes CASSQGGRRTNEQFF. The chain uses TRBV4-1 and TRBJ2-1; TRBD2 matches 7 bases. The ends lost 1 base at V and 7 bases at J; junction bases unmatched: 7. The germline V gene has CDR1 MGHRA and CDR2 YSYEKL. The CDR3 runs 15 residues.

Only one count was recorded for this clone. The chain carries TRBV28 and TRBJ1-2; tentatively, D is TRBD1 (5 bases). V was shortened by 4 bases and J by 3 bases, with 9 bases between the two germline ends. The CDR3 extends over 13 amino acids. Germline V gives CDR1 MDHEN, CDR2 SYDVKM. This CDR3 is CASSSLGDYGYTF. As DNA, the CDR3 is TGTGCCAGCAGTTCTTTAGGGGACTATGGCTACACCTTC.

This clone was seen a single time. The chain couples TRBV19 to TRBJ2-2; D uncertain. The CDR3 contains 11 residues. Trimming stripped 1 base from V and 8 bases from J, with 2 bases between. Germline V gene data show CDR1 as LNHDA and CDR2 as SQIVND (reference sequence). CDR3 nucleotides: TGTGCCAGTAGTATAGCGGGGGAGCTGTTTTTT. This codes for CASSIAGELFF.

In this sample, this clone turned up a few times. The chain links TRBV27 to TRBJ2-1; D may correspond to TRBD1 or TRBD2 (5 bases each). CDR1 MNHEY and CDR2 SMNVEV come from the germline V gene (reference sequence). With 3 bases removed from V and 10 bases from J, the gap between germline ends came to 7 bases. CDR3 length equals 11 residues. CDR3 amino acids: CASSLWGEQFF. The CDR3 nucleotides are TGTGCCAGCAGTTTGTGGGGGGAGCAGTTCTTC.

V usage is TRBV2 and J usage is TRBJ2-3; tentative D call: TRBD2 (6 bases). The CDR3 length is 15 residues. The ends were cut back, 2 bases at V and 5 bases at J, with 14 bases in the middle. In germline, CDR1 is SNHLY, CDR2 FYNNEI. In DNA, the CDR3 is TGTGCCAGCAGTGAACAGCGGGCGGCGGGAGATACGCAGTATTTT. Protein sequence: CASSEQRAAGDTQYF.

The chain uses TRBV10-1 and TRBJ1-5; 7 nucleotides line up with TRBD1. V lost 6 bases, J lost 4 bases, and 24 bases stayed unmatched. In germline, CDR1 is WNHNN, CDR2 SYGVQD (reference sequence). This CDR3 is built from 20 residues. The CDR3 here is CASRPDRPKQGRWPNQPQHF. The CDR3 bases are TGCGCCAGCAGACCTGATCGACCGAAACAGGGGCGATGGCCAAATCAGCCCCAGCATTTT.

The gene calls are TRBV5-8 and TRBJ1-4; a weak D match, TRBD1 (5 bases). The CDR3 consists of 16 residues. Trimming stripped 3 bases from V and 0 bases from J, with 12 bases between. Germline lookup yields CDR1 SGHTS and CDR2 YDEGEE. CDR3: CASSSGTQATNEKLFF. The CDR3 DNA reads as TGTGCCAGCAGCTCGGGGACGCAGGCAACTAATGAAAAACTGTTTTTT.

The chain recombines TRBV10-3 with TRBJ1-5; no clear D gene. Trimming removed 2 bases at V and 5 bases at J, with 4 bases between. The CDR3 is 12 amino acids. The germline CDR1 and CDR2 sequences are ENHRY and SYGVKD. In nucleotides, the CDR3 is TGTGCCATCAGTGAGGGGTATCAGCCCCAGCATTTT. It codes for CAISEGYQPQHF.

This clone showed up just once. The chain is built from TRBV19 and TRBJ1-5; D possibly corresponds to TRBD1 (6 bases). V lost 6 bases and J 4 bases, leaving 19 bases between the germline ends. Germline CDR1 is LNHDA and CDR2 is SQIVND (reference sequence). The CDR3 covers 16 residues. CDR3 sequence reads: CASSRTTGKPNQPQHF. CDR3 DNA: TGTGCCAGTAGCCGAACTACAGGGAAACCTAATCAGCCCCAGCATTTT. The whole variable domain, filled in from reference TRBV19 and TRBJ1-5, reads DGGITQSPKYLFRKEGQNVTLSCEQNLNHDAMYWYRQDPGQGLRLIYYSQIVNDFQKGDIAEGYSVSREKKESFPLTVTSAQKNPTAFYLCASSRTTGKPNQPQHFGDGTRLSIL.